This is a list of T cell receptor beta chains from one sample in a study of vaccination effects on CD4 cells after COVID-19. Sequenced by immunoSEQ multiplex PCR; TCRdb stores in-frame clones only, minus some. In the table there are 65,000 to 80,000 clones, roughly three quarters of which are singletons. Antigen specificity for these receptors is unknown. This material consisted of CD4+ T cells from PBMCs cultured without peptide, taken before COVID-19 vaccination. These receptors were taken from a human donor who received a COVID-19 vaccine. Each CDR3 is given with its conserved first and last residue. The order of the fields is J gene, V gene, clone size, D gene, CDR3 protein, CDR3 DNA. D genes are given only for firm matches. Size tells how often a clone was seen (once, few, many) or the class of an expanded clone, and some rows leave it out.

J: TRBJ2-5
V: TRBV5-1
size: NA
D: TRBD2
CDR3: CASSNKGLDQETQYF
DNA: TGCGCCAGCAGCAACAAGGGACTAGACCAAGAGACCCAGTACTTC

J: TRBJ2-4
V: TRBV2
size: NA
D: NA
CDR3: CASRDRDQAKNIQYF
DNA: TGTGCCAGCAGGGATCGGGACCAAGCCAAAAACATTCAGTACTTC

J: TRBJ2-5
V: TRBV6-5
size: once
D: TRBD2
CDR3: CASSRLGRAVETQYF
DNA: TGTGCCAGCAGCCGTCTTGGGAGGGCGGTGGAGACCCAGTACTTC

J: TRBJ2-1
V: TRBV6-5
size: NA
D: NA
CDR3: CASRQDNYNEQFF
DNA: TGTGCCAGCCGTCAGGACAACTACAATGAGCAGTTCTTC

J: TRBJ2-3
V: TRBV3-1/TRBV3-2
size: NA
D: TRBD1
CDR3: CATRDRGDTQYF
DNA: TGTGCTACTAGGGACAGGGGTGATACGCAGTATTTT

J: TRBJ1-1
V: TRBV12-5
size: NA
D: NA
CDR3: CASGPQGTEAFF
DNA: TGTGCTAGTGGCCCCCAGGGCACTGAAGCTTTCTTT

J: TRBJ1-2
V: TRBV5-1
size: NA
D: NA
CDR3: CASSLLPGLNYGYTF
DNA: TGCGCCAGTTCCCTACTACCGGGCCTGAACTATGGCTACACCTTC

J: TRBJ2-5
V: TRBV3-1/TRBV3-2
size: NA
D: NA
CDR3: CASSFTSRETQYF
DNA: TGTGCCAGCAGTTTTACTAGCCGGGAGACCCAGTACTTC

J: TRBJ1-1
V: TRBV12-3/TRBV12-4
size: NA
D: TRBD1
CDR3: CASRDRGNTEAFF
DNA: TGTGCCAGCAGGGACAGGGGGAACACTGAAGCTTTCTTT

J: TRBJ1-1
V: TRBV19
size: NA
D: TRBD1
CDR3: CASGRTGAMNTEAFF
DNA: TGTGCCAGTGGAAGGACAGGGGCTATGAACACTGAAGCTTTCTTT

J: TRBJ1-1
V: TRBV10-3
size: medium-sized
D: TRBD1
CDR3: CAIRKTGGEVNTEAFF
DNA: TGTGCCATCAGAAAGACAGGGGGCGAGGTGAACACTGAAGCTTTCTTT

J: TRBJ1-2
V: TRBV6-5
size: NA
D: TRBD1
CDR3: CASTQGQLFGYTF
DNA: TGTGCCAGCACCCAGGGACAGTTGTTCGGCTACACCTTC

J: TRBJ2-3
V: TRBV18
size: NA
D: TRBD2
CDR3: CASSPQLAGSEDTQYF
DNA: TGTGCCAGCTCACCACAACTAGCGGGTAGTGAAGATACGCAGTATTTT

J: TRBJ2-2
V: TRBV18
size: once
D: NA
CDR3: CASSPFVTGELFF
DNA: TGTGCCAGCTCTCCCTTTGTGACCGGGGAGCTGTTTTTT

J: TRBJ2-2
V: TRBV5-1
size: NA
D: NA
CDR3: CASSSVPGHNTGELFF
DNA: TGCGCCAGCAGCTCCGTCCCGGGACACAACACCGGGGAGCTGTTTTTT

J: TRBJ1-2
V: TRBV4-1
size: few
D: NA
CDR3: CASSRAALTGIYGYTF
DNA: TGCGCCAGCAGCCGGGCCGCCCTCACAGGAATCTATGGCTACACCTTC

J: TRBJ2-2
V: TRBV2
size: few
D: NA
CDR3: CASKKTTDTGELFF
DNA: TGTGCCAGCAAAAAAACTACGGACACCGGGGAGCTGTTTTTT

J: TRBJ1-3
V: TRBV9
size: few
D: TRBD1
CDR3: CASSAQGAGNTIYF
DNA: TGTGCCAGCAGCGCACAGGGGGCTGGAAACACCATATATTTT

J: TRBJ1-6
V: TRBV10-3
size: NA
D: NA
CDR3: CAISESEGRGNSPLHF
DNA: TGTGCCATCAGTGAGTCGGAGGGCAGGGGTAATTCACCCCTCCACTTT

J: TRBJ1-2
V: TRBV5-1
size: NA
D: TRBD1
CDR3: CASSYTGTGDGYTF
DNA: TGCGCCAGCAGTTATACCGGGACAGGGGATGGCTACACCTTC

J: TRBJ2-1
V: TRBV7-3
size: NA
D: NA
CDR3: CASSSRTNNEQFF
DNA: TGTGCCAGCAGCTCCCGGACTAACAATGAGCAGTTCTTC

J: TRBJ1-3
V: TRBV6-1
size: NA
D: NA
CDR3: CASSEVGNTIYF
DNA: TGTGCCAGCAGCGAAGTCGGAAACACCATATATTTT

J: TRBJ1-1
V: TRBV10-1
size: NA
D: NA
CDR3: CASGRSGSTEAFF
DNA: TGCGCCAGCGGACGGTCAGGGAGTACTGAAGCTTTCTTT

J: TRBJ1-6
V: TRBV18
size: few
D: NA
CDR3: CASSPGGSSYNSPLHF
DNA: TGTGCAAGCTCACCAGGAGGGAGCTCCTATAATTCACCCCTCCACTTT

J: TRBJ2-2
V: TRBV2
size: NA
D: NA
CDR3: CASSEQPTNTGELFF
DNA: TGTGCCAGCAGTGAGCAGCCAACGAACACCGGGGAGCTGTTTTTT

J: TRBJ1-2
V: TRBV11-2
size: NA
D: NA
CDR3: CASHSQVGPSTVRGYTF
DNA: TGTGCCAGCCACTCCCAGGTTGGACCCTCAACTGTGAGGGGCTACACCTTC

J: TRBJ2-3
V: TRBV5-1
size: NA
D: NA
CDR3: CASSLTRGLSTDTQYF
DNA: TGCGCCAGCAGCCTCACCAGAGGGCTTAGCACAGATACGCAGTATTTT

J: TRBJ2-2
V: TRBV9
size: NA
D: NA
CDR3: CASSVLAGTNTGELFF
DNA: TGTGCCAGCAGCGTACTTGCAGGAACGAACACCGGGGAGCTGTTTTTT

J: TRBJ1-6
V: TRBV7-2
size: NA
D: NA
CDR3: CASSLERGYNSPLHF
DNA: TGTGCCAGCAGCTTAGAGAGGGGTTATAATTCACCCCTCCACTTT

J: TRBJ2-5
V: TRBV11-2
size: NA
D: NA
CDR3: CASSWVGGTQYF
DNA: TGTGCCAGCAGCTGGGTCGGGGGGACCCAGTACTTC

J: TRBJ1-2
V: TRBV6-2/TRBV6-3
size: once
D: NA
CDR3: CASSSGTAIYGYTF
DNA: TGTGCCAGCAGTTCCGGGACTGCCATCTATGGCTACACCTTC

J: TRBJ1-1
V: TRBV2
size: NA
D: NA
CDR3: CASSQDQGRAFF
DNA: TGTGCCAGCAGTCAAGACCAGGGCCGAGCTTTCTTT

J: TRBJ1-2
V: TRBV7-2
size: NA
D: NA
CDR3: CASSFDIYGYTF
DNA: TGTGCCAGCAGCTTCGACATCTATGGCTACACCTTC

J: TRBJ2-3
V: TRBV18
size: NA
D: NA
CDR3: CASSPPGRFTDTQYF
DNA: TGTGCCAGCTCACCACCGGGACGGTTCACAGATACGCAGTATTTT

J: TRBJ2-2
V: TRBV9
size: few
D: TRBD2
CDR3: CASSVGLAGTPSTGELFF
DNA: TGTGCCAGCAGCGTAGGTCTAGCGGGGACCCCGAGCACCGGGGAGCTGTTTTTT

J: TRBJ1-1
V: TRBV12-5
size: once
D: NA
CDR3: CASGLVLGEHTEAFF
DNA: TGTGCTAGTGGTTTGGTACTGGGGGAGCACACTGAAGCTTTCTTT

J: TRBJ1-1
V: TRBV15
size: NA
D: NA
CDR3: CATSRVLPGESEAFF
DNA: TGTGCCACCAGCAGAGTTTTACCAGGGGAGTCTGAAGCTTTCTTT

J: TRBJ1-4
V: TRBV5-1
size: few
D: NA
CDR3: CASSRDIGEKLFF
DNA: TGCGCCAGCAGCCGGGACATTGGTGAAAAACTGTTTTTT

J: TRBJ2-1
V: TRBV9
size: NA
D: TRBD2
CDR3: CASSAGTSGGYNEQFF
DNA: TGTGCCAGCAGCGCCGGGACTAGCGGGGGTTACAATGAGCAGTTCTTC

J: TRBJ2-1
V: TRBV19
size: NA
D: NA
CDR3: CASSIFPGRGGGNEQFF
DNA: TGTGCCAGTAGTATCTTCCCCGGGCGGGGAGGAGGAAATGAGCAGTTCTTC

J: TRBJ1-5
V: TRBV5-3
size: few
D: TRBD1
CDR3: CAKDDRGTHIPGPQHF
DNA: TGTGCCAAGGATGACAGGGGAACCCACATCCCTGGGCCCCAGCATTTT

J: TRBJ2-2
V: TRBV18
size: NA
D: NA
CDR3: CASSPPSGELFF
DNA: TGTGCCAGCTCACCACCGTCCGGGGAGCTGTTTTTT

J: TRBJ2-1
V: TRBV2
size: NA
D: NA
CDR3: CASSARALSTEQFF
DNA: TGTGCCAGCAGTGCTAGGGCCCTTAGCACTGAGCAGTTCTTC

J: TRBJ1-5
V: TRBV7-2
size: NA
D: NA
CDR3: CASSSRAGDQPQHF
DNA: TGTGCCAGCAGCTCAAGGGCGGGGGATCAGCCCCAGCATTTT

J: TRBJ1-5
V: TRBV2
size: NA
D: TRBD1
CDR3: CASSTGGNQPQHF
DNA: TGTGCCAGCAGTACAGGGGGGAATCAGCCCCAGCATTTT

J: TRBJ1-3
V: TRBV18
size: NA
D: NA
CDR3: CASSPTQGGGNTIYF
DNA: TGTGCCAGCTCACCTACACAGGGAGGTGGAAACACCATATATTTT

J: TRBJ1-1
V: TRBV5-1
size: once
D: NA
CDR3: CASSQGPGNTEAFF
DNA: TGCGCCAGCAGCCAAGGCCCGGGTAACACTGAAGCTTTCTTT

J: TRBJ2-1
V: TRBV5-1
size: NA
D: NA
CDR3: CASSLQGNYNEQFF
DNA: TGCGCCAGCAGCTTGCAGGGTAACTACAATGAGCAGTTCTTC

J: TRBJ1-5
V: TRBV19
size: few
D: NA
CDR3: CASSSHSGSNQPQHF
DNA: TGTGCCAGTAGTAGCCATTCCGGGAGCAATCAGCCCCAGCATTTT

J: TRBJ2-3
V: TRBV19
size: NA
D: TRBD2
CDR3: CASSNSGGTDTQYF
DNA: TGTGCCAGTAGTAACAGCGGGGGCACAGATACGCAGTATTTT

J: TRBJ1-6
V: TRBV2
size: NA
D: TRBD1
CDR3: CASARQTGERSPLHF
DNA: TGTGCCAGCGCAAGACAGACAGGGGAAAGGTCACCCCTCCACTTT

J: TRBJ1-2
V: TRBV19
size: NA
D: NA
CDR3: CASSSGRLVEGYTF
DNA: TGTGCCAGTAGCAGCGGACGGCTGGTGGAGGGCTACACCTTC

J: TRBJ2-1
V: TRBV5-8
size: NA
D: TRBD2
CDR3: CASSSGLAGGPAYNEQFF
DNA: TGTGCCAGCAGCTCAGGACTAGCGGGGGGGCCGGCCTACAATGAGCAGTTCTTC

J: TRBJ1-6
V: TRBV3-1/TRBV3-2
size: NA
D: NA
CDR3: CASSQGRSGVPLHF
DNA: TGTGCCAGCAGCCAAGGCCGTTCTGGCGTCCCGCTCCACTTT

J: TRBJ1-4
V: TRBV27
size: NA
D: TRBD1
CDR3: CASSYRGVTNEKLFF
DNA: TGTGCCAGCAGTTACAGGGGGGTGACTAATGAAAAACTGTTTTTT